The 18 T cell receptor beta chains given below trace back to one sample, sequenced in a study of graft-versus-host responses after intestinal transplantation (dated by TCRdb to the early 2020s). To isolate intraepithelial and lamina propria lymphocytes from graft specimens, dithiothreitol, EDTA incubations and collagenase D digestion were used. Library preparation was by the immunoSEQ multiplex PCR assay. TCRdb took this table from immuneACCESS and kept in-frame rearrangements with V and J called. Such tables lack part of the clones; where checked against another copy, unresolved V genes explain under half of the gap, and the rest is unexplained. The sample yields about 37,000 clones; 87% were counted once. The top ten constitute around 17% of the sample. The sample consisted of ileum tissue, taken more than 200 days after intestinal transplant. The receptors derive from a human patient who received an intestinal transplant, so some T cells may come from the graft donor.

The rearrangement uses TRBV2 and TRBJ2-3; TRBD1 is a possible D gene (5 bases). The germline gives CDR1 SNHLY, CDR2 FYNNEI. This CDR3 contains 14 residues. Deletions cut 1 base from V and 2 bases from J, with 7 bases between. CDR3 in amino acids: CASSEDRSTDTQYF. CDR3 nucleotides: TGTGCCAGCAGTGAAGACAGGTCCACAGATACGCAGTATTTT.

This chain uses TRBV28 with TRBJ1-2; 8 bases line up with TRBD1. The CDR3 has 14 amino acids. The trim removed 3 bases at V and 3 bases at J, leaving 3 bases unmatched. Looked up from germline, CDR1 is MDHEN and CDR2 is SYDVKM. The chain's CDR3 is CASSFYRGDYGYTF. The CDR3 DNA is TGTGCCAGCAGTTTCTACAGGGGGGACTATGGCTACACCTTC.

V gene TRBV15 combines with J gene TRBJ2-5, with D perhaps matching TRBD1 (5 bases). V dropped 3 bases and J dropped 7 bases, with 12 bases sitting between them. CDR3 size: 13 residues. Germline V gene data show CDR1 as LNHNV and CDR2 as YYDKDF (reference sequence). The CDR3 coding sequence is TGTGCCACCAGCAGGCTCAGGGATGGGACCCAGTACTTC. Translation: CATSRLRDGTQYF.

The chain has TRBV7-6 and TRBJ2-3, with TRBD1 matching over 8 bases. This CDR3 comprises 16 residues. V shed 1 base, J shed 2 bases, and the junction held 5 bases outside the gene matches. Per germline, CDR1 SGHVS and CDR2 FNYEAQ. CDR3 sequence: CASSLVVRGPTDTQYF. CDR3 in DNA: TGTGCCAGCAGCTTAGTGGTCAGGGGGCCCACAGATACGCAGTATTTT.

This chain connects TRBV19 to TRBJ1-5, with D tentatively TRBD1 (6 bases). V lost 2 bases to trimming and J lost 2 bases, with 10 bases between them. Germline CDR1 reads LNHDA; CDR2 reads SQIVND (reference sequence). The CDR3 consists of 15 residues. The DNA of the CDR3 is TGTGCCAGTAGTATAAGGGGGGCAGGCAATCAGCCCCAGCATTTT. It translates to CASSIRGAGNQPQHF.

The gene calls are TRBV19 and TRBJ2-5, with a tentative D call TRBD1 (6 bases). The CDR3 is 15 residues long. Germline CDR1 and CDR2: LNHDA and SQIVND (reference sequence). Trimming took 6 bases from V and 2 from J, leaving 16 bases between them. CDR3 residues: CASSSNRVGQETQYF. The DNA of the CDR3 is TGTGCCAGTAGCTCTAACAGGGTAGGGCAAGAGACCCAGTACTTC.

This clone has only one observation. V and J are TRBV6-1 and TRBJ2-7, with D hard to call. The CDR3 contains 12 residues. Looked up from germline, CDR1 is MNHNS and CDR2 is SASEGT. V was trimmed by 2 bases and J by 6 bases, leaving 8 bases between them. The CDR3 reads CASSELSLEQYF. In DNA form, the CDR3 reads TGTGCCAGCAGTGAACTCTCTCTCGAGCAGTACTTC.

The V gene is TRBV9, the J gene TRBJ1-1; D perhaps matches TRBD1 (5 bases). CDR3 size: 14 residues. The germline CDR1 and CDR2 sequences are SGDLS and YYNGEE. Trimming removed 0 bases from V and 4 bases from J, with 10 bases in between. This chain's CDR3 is CASSVGNRGTEAFF. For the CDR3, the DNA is TGTGCCAGCAGCGTAGGGAATAGGGGCACTGAAGCTTTCTTT.

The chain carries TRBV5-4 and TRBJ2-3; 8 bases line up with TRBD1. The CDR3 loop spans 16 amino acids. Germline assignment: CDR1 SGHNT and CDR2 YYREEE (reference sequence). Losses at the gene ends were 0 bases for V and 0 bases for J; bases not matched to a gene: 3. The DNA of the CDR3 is TGTGCCAGCAGCTTGGGTCAGGGGGCTAGCACAGATACGCAGTATTTT. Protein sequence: CASSLGQGASTDTQYF.

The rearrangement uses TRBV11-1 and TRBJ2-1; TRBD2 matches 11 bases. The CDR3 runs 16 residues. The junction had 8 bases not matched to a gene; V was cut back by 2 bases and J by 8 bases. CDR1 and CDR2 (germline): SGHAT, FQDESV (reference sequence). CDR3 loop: CASSLSDSGGVYEQFF. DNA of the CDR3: TGTGCCAGCAGCTTATCCGATAGCGGGGGGGTGTATGAGCAGTTCTTC.

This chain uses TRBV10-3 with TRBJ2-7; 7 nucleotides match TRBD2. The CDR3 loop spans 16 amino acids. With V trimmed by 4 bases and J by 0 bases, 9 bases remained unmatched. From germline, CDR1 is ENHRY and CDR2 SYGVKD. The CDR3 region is CAISGTRAESSYEQYF. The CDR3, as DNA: TGTGCCATCAGTGGGACTAGGGCGGAGAGCTCCTACGAGCAGTACTTC.

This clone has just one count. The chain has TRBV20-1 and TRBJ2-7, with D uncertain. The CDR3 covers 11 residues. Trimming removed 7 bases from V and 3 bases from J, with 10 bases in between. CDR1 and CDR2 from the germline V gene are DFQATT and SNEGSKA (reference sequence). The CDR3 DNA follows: TGCAGTGTAATCCCGAACTACGAGCAGTACTTC. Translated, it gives CSVIPNYEQYF.

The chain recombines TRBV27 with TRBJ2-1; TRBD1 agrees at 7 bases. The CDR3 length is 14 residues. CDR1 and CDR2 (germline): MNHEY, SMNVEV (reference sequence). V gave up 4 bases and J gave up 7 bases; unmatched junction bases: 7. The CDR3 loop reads CASSWGTATNEQFF. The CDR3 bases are TGTGCCAGCAGTTGGGGGACAGCGACTAATGAGCAGTTCTTC.

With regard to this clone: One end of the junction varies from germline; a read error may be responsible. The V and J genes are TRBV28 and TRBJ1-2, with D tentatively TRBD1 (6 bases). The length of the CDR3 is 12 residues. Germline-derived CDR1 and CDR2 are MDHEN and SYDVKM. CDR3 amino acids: CASPLGTADSPF. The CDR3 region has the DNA TGTGCCAGCCCTTTGGGGACGGCGGACAGTCCCTTC.

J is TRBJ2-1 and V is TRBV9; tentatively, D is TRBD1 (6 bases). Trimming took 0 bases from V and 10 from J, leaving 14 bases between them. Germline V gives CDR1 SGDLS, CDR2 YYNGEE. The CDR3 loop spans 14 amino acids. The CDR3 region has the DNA TGTGCCAGCAGCGTAGGGGTGGGGGCGTGGGAGCAGTTCTTC. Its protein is CASSVGVGAWEQFF.

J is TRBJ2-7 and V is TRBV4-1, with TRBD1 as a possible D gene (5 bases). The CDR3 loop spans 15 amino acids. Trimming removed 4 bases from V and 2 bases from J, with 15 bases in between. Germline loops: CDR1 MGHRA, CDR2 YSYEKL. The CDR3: CASSLTNRGTYEQYF. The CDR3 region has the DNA TGCGCCAGCAGCCTAACGAATAGGGGAACCTACGAGCAGTACTTC.

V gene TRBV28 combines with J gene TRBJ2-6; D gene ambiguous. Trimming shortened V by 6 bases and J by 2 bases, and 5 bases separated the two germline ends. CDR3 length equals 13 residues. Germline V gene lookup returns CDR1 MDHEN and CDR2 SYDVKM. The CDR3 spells CASRQTGANVLTF. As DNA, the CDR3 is TGTGCCAGCAGACAAACTGGGGCCAACGTCCTGACTTTC.

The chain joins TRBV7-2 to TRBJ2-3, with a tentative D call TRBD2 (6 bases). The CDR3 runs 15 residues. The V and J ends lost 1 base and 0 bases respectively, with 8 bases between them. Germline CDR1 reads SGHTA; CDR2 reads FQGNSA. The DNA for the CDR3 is TGTGCCAGCAGCTTAGATGGAGGGAGCACAGATACGCAGTATTTT. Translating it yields CASSLDGGSTDTQYF.